A selection of T cell receptor beta chains follows, all from one sample in a study of Tregs in tolerant kidney transplant recipients. Profiled with immunoSEQ multiplex PCR; TCRdb holds only in-frame clones, not every one. In the table there are roughly 250,000 clones, more than 65% of which are singletons. Sequenced sample: CD4+ T cells from blood. The receptors stem from a human donor in good health. Both conserved end residues are part of each CDR3. D genes are given only for firm matches. Some rows have no size entry. The others give once, few or many, or a class for an expanded clone.

V	size	D	J	CDR3	DNA
TRBV7-6	NA	NA	TRBJ2-2	CASSAGRTANTGELFF	TGTGCCAGCAGCGCGGGCAGGACAGCGAACACCGGGGAGCTGTTTTTT
TRBV6-6	NA	NA	TRBJ2-7	CASRTGSSYEQYF	TGTGCCAGCAGGACGGGGAGCTCCTACGAGCAGTACTTC
TRBV7-9	NA	TRBD2	TRBJ2-7	CASSPPLREGPYEQYF	TGTGCCAGCAGCCCCCCCCTGCGGGAGGGCCCCTACGAGCAGTACTTC
TRBV5-1	NA	TRBD1	TRBJ2-5	CASSFGQGGETQYF	TGCGCCAGCAGCTTCGGACAGGGCGGCGAGACCCAGTACTTC
TRBV5-5	NA	NA	TRBJ1-1	CASSLWENTEAFF	TGTGCCAGCAGCTTGTGGGAGAACACTGAAGCTTTCTTT
TRBV25-1	NA	NA	TRBJ2-3	CASSAEGRLTDTQYF	TGTGCCAGCAGTGCTGAAGGGCGTCTCACAGATACGCAGTATTTT
TRBV7-2	NA	NA	TRBJ1-5	CASSLVKGLGQPQHF	TGTGCCAGCAGCTTAGTCAAGGGTTTAGGTCAGCCCCAGCATTTT
TRBV7-3	few	TRBD1	TRBJ1-2	CASSLKNEGAGGYTF	TGTGCCAGCAGCTTAAAGAATGAGGGGGCGGGTGGCTACACCTTC
TRBV18	NA	NA	TRBJ1-2	CASSLLGGTSGSSYGYTF	TGTGCCAGCTCACTCCTGGGGGGGACCAGCGGGTCATCCTATGGCTACACCTTC
TRBV2	NA	TRBD1	TRBJ2-3	CASSGGRGLYSDTQYF	TGTGCCAGCAGTGGGGGCAGGGGGCTTTACTCAGATACGCAGTATTTT
TRBV9	NA	TRBD1	TRBJ2-3	CASSTRQGLTDTQYF	TGTGCCAGCAGCACCCGACAGGGGCTCACAGATACGCAGTATTTT
TRBV18	NA	TRBD1	TRBJ1-5	CASSQDRAQPQHF	TGTGCCAGCTCACAAGACAGGGCTCAGCCCCAGCATTTT
TRBV9	NA	TRBD2	TRBJ2-3	CASSFWGEGITDTQYF	TGTGCCAGCAGCTTTTGGGGGGAGGGTATCACAGATACGCAGTATTTT
TRBV19	NA	NA	TRBJ1-1	CASSAQILNTEAFF	TGTGCCAGTAGTGCCCAGATCCTGAACACTGAAGCTTTCTTT
TRBV5-1	NA	NA	TRBJ2-7	CASSLGGTFYEQYF	TGCGCCAGCAGCTTGGGGGGGACTTTCTACGAGCAGTACTTC
TRBV29-1	NA	TRBD1	TRBJ2-7	CSVKVDRDQYEQYF	TGCAGCGTTAAGGTGGACAGGGACCAGTACGAGCAGTACTTC
TRBV18	NA	NA	TRBJ2-2	CASSRNPPFNTGELFF	TGTGCCAGCTCACGCAACCCCCCCTTTAACACCGGGGAGCTGTTTTTT
TRBV12-1	NA	NA	TRBJ1-2	CASSFFPPDSFYGYTF	TGTGCCAGCAGCTTCTTTCCCCCGGACAGCTTTTATGGCTACACCTTC
TRBV6-5	once	NA	TRBJ2-5	CASSYLSQYF	TGTGCCAGCAGTTACTTGTCTCAGTACTTC
TRBV5-1	NA	NA	TRBJ2-6	CASSLSSGSGANVLTF	TGCGCCAGCAGCTTGTCTTCAGGGAGTGGGGCCAACGTCCTGACTTTC
TRBV30	NA	TRBD1	TRBJ1-5	CAWSVEGDSLSNQPQHF	TGTGCCTGGAGTGTAGAGGGGGACAGCTTGAGCAATCAGCCCCAGCATTTT
TRBV5-1	NA	NA	TRBJ2-5	CASSLGTVQETQYF	TGCGCCAGCAGCTTGGGGACAGTTCAAGAGACCCAGTACTTC
TRBV6-1	NA	TRBD1	TRBJ1-2	CTSSLRTGNYGYTF	TGTACCAGCAGTCTCCGGACAGGGAACTATGGCTACACCTTC